This entry lists 27 T cell receptor beta chains sequenced from one sample in a study of blood T cells in healthy people across ages. A J-beta primer mix and a sample-barcoded 5' primer were used in a second PCR of about 6 to 12 cycles. In TCRdb, the 5' RACE reads were re-called with MiXCR into one record per CDR3 protein. The data contain 1.5 million to 2 million distinct CDR3 sequences, approximately 32% of them singletons. Sequencing was carried out using blood. Receptors were obtained from a woman aged 25 to 39 in good health.

The V and J genes are TRBV5-1 and TRBJ2-3; D gene unclear. The CDR3 totals 13 residues. V was cut by 4 bases and J by 4 bases, with 10 bases left in between. The germline V gene encodes CDR1 SGHRS and CDR2 YFSETQ. The chain's CDR3 is CASSNWLADTQYF. The CDR3 nucleotides are TGCGCCAGCAGCAACTGGTTGGCAGATACGCAGTATTTT.

The chain joins TRBV5-1 to TRBJ2-5; tentatively, D is TRBD2 (6 bases). Trimming cost V 0 bases and J 0 bases, with 9 bases left between them. The V gene's germline CDR1 is SGHRS and CDR2 YFSETQ. The CDR3 is 15 amino acids. The CDR3 nucleotides read TGCGCCAGCAGCTTGGGTCGGGACTACCAAGAGACCCAGTACTTC. It is translated as CASSLGRDYQETQYF.

On this clonotype itself: One junction end disagrees with the germline gene, perhaps due to a read error. The V gene is TRBV5-6, the J gene TRBJ2-7, with TRBD2 identical over 10 bases. Germline CDR1 SGHDT, CDR2 YYEEEE. The CDR3 length is 15 residues. CDR3 protein: CVSSLTSGPTGEQYF. The CDR3 DNA reads as TGTGTCAGCAGCTTGACTAGCGGGCCAACTGGGGAGCAGTACTTC.

This clonotype was observed a handful of times. The rearrangement links TRBV6-1 to TRBJ2-3; 8 nucleotides line up with TRBD1. J lost 4 bases, V lost 6 bases, and 15 bases had no gene match. The CDR3 is 17 amino acids. CDR1 is MNHNS and CDR2 is SASEGT in the germline V gene. DNA for the CDR3: TGTGCCAGCAGCCCAGGGACAGGAGGAAAGGGGGCAGATACGCAGTATTTT. Its translation: CASSPGTGGKGADTQYF.

As for this clonotype: One end of the junction fails to match germline, which may point to a read error. This chain links TRBV27 with TRBJ2-5, with D uncertain. The CDR3 has 14 amino acids. Germline V gene lookup returns CDR1 MNHEY and CDR2 SMNVEV (reference sequence). The CDR3 loop is CASSPQVGPEAQYF. The CDR3, as DNA: TGTGCCAGCAGTCCCCAAGTCGGGCCAGAGGCCCAGTACTTC.

This clonotype was detected only a few times. The chain uses TRBV7-8 and TRBJ2-2, with D perhaps matching TRBD1 or TRBD2 (5 bases each). Germline V gene data show CDR1 as SGHVS and CDR2 as FQNEAQ. The CDR3 has 16 residues. Trimming stripped 1 base from V and 6 bases from J, with 15 bases between. The CDR3 sequence is CASSLGGVQSAGELFF. CDR3 sequence (DNA): TGTGCCAGCAGCTTAGGAGGGGTGCAGTCCGCCGGGGAGCTGTTTTTT.

This clonotype was observed a few times. V gene TRBV6-5 combines with J gene TRBJ1-6; D is unresolved. The CDR3 length is 13 residues. Germline-derived CDR1 and CDR2 are MNHEY and SVGAGI. V shed 6 bases and J shed 11 bases, with 14 bases lying between them. CDR3 DNA sequence: TGTGCCAGCAGAAGGACCGGCTTTACACCCCTCCACTTT. Protein product: CASRRTGFTPLHF.

The rearrangement joins TRBV11-2 to TRBJ2-5; D may be TRBD2 (6 bases). This CDR3 contains 16 residues. V dropped 4 bases and J dropped 5 bases, with 20 bases sitting between them. The germline V gene has CDR1 SGHAT and CDR2 FQNNGV. CDR3 amino acids: CASSYLPGLVGETQYF. The CDR3 region has the DNA TGTGCCAGCAGCTACCTGCCGGGACTCGTAGGGGAGACCCAGTACTTC.

This clonotype was observed at least ten times. The chain couples TRBV15 to TRBJ2-7; D unclear. The DNA matches TRBJ2-5 better at its end, which makes the J call doubtful. Germline-derived CDR1 and CDR2 are LNHNV and YYDKDF (reference sequence). The CDR3 sequence is 12 residues long. CDR3 nucleotide sequence: TGTGCCACCAGCAGAGGAACGGAGACCCAGTACTTC. Translating gives CATSRGTETQYF.

The sample holds a few counts of this clonotype. The chain joins TRBV20-1 to TRBJ2-7, with D unresolved. Deletions cut 6 bases from V and 0 bases from J, with 12 bases between. This CDR3 is built from 13 residues. Looked up from germline, CDR1 is DFQATT and CDR2 is SNEGSKA (reference sequence). The CDR3 spells CSARRSSSYEQYF. The DNA for the CDR3 is TGCAGTGCACGAAGGTCCAGCTCCTACGAGCAGTACTTC.

This clonotype was seen more than once but under ten times. The chain combines TRBV6-1 with TRBJ2-1, with D hard to call. The V and J ends lost 5 bases and 3 bases respectively, with 11 bases between them. The germline CDR1 and CDR2 sequences are MNHNS and SASEGT. The CDR3 contains 14 residues. CDR3 in DNA: TGTGCCAGCAGTCTAAGGTTCCTCTACAATGAGCAGTTCTTC. Translating it yields CASSLRFLYNEQFF.

This clonotype turned up a few times. This chain links TRBV5-1 with TRBJ2-1; TRBD2 aligns across 11 bases. This CDR3 has 18 amino acids. V lost 5 bases, J lost 2 bases, and 12 bases stayed unmatched. Germline V CDR1 and CDR2: SGHRS, YFSETQ. This chain's CDR3 is CASSLTPSGRLAYNEQFF. CDR3 nucleotide sequence: TGCGCCAGCAGTTTGACCCCTAGCGGGAGGCTAGCCTACAATGAGCAGTTCTTC.

The V and J genes are TRBV20-1 and TRBJ1-2; D unclear. V dropped 7 bases and J dropped 4 bases, with 13 bases sitting between them. Germline CDR1 and CDR2: DFQATT and SNEGSKA (reference sequence). CDR3 length: 12 residues. This chain's CDR3 is CSVPTAGYGYTF. The CDR3 DNA reads as TGCAGTGTCCCCACCGCGGGCTATGGCTACACCTTC.

Only a few counts were recorded for this clonotype. The V call is TRBV20-1, the J call TRBJ2-5; unclear D gene. Trimming took off 2 bases at V and 3 bases at J, with 7 bases between the two ends. Germline CDR1 reads DFQATT; CDR2 reads SNEGSKA (reference sequence). CDR3 length: 12 residues. This chain's CDR3 is CSARFPKETQYF. Here the CDR3 DNA reads TGCAGTGCTAGATTCCCAAAAGAGACCCAGTACTTC.

This clonotype was observed a single time. This rearrangement joins TRBV12-3 or TRBV12-4 to TRBJ1-5; D might be TRBD1 (5 bases). The CDR3 totals 16 residues. Trimming removed 5 bases at V and 4 bases at J, with 18 bases between. CDR3: CASSVTVSRENQPQHF. The CDR3 region has the DNA TGTGCCAGCAGTGTGACAGTGTCTCGGGAAAATCAGCCCCAGCATTTT.

This clonotype showed up just once. The rearrangement joins TRBV15 to TRBJ2-1; D is undetermined. Trimming cost V 3 bases and J 0 bases, with 21 bases left between them. Germline V gene sequence: CDR1 LNHNV, CDR2 YYDKDF (reference sequence). The CDR3 runs 19 residues. The CDR3 DNA sequence: TGTGCCACCAGCAGTAGTCTCCGGAACGGGTCCAGCTCCTACAATGAGCAGTTCTTC. Its protein is CATSSSLRNGSSSYNEQFF.

The chain joins TRBV20-1 to TRBJ2-1; no clear D gene. CDR3 length equals 18 residues. The ends were cut back, 0 bases at V and 0 bases at J, with 18 bases in the middle. From germline, CDR1 is DFQATT and CDR2 SNEGSKA (reference sequence). The CDR3, as DNA: TGCAGTGCTAGAGACACCCTCAGCGCTGGACGCTCCTACAATGAGCAGTTCTTC. It specifies CSARDTLSAGRSYNEQFF.

A few counts support this clonotype. The J gene is TRBJ2-7, the V gene TRBV27, with TRBD2 matching over 9 bases. CDR1 and CDR2 (germline): MNHEY, SMNVEV (reference sequence). Trimming removed 4 bases from V and 6 bases from J; junction bases left unmatched: 7. The length of the CDR3 is 14 residues. The DNA for the CDR3 is TGTGCCAGCAGTTCGGCGGGAGGGCCCTCCGAGCAGTACTTC. Encoded protein: CASSSAGGPSEQYF.

The chain has TRBV10-3 and TRBJ2-1; a weak D match, TRBD2 (7 bases). In germline, CDR1 is ENHRY, CDR2 SYGVKD. The CDR3 spans 17 residues. Between the trimmed V and J ends, which lost 0 bases and 10 bases, there was a span of 22 bases. This CDR3 reads CAISESSLGGGVPEQFF. The CDR3, as DNA: TGTGCCATCAGTGAGTCTTCGTTGGGCGGGGGCGTCCCCGAGCAGTTCTTC.

On this clonotype: Being one base from a much bigger clone, this may be a read error. The chain joins TRBV20-1 to TRBJ2-5, with D perhaps given as TRBD1 or TRBD2 (5 bases each). The DNA end is a closer match to TRBJ2-7, so the J assignment may be wrong. CDR1 and CDR2 (germline): DFQATT, SNEGSKA (reference sequence). There are 16 residues in the CDR3. CDR3 coding DNA: TGCAGTGCTAGAACAAGTAGCGTGAGTACGGGGCACGAGCAGTACTTC. Translating gives CSARTSSVSTGHEQYF.

This rearrangement joins TRBV7-9 to TRBJ2-5; 7 bases align to TRBD2. The CDR3 loop spans 16 amino acids. J was trimmed by 0 bases and V by 6 bases; bases with no gene match: 10. CDR1 and CDR2 (germline): SEHNR, FQNEAQ (reference sequence). The CDR3 region has the DNA TGTGCCAGCAGTCTAGGCGGGGGACGGTACCAAGAGACCCAGTACTTC. It is translated as CASSLGGGRYQETQYF.

This clonotype came up a few times. The chain joins TRBV20-1 to TRBJ1-2; TRBD1 is a possible D gene (5 bases). Per germline, CDR1 DFQATT and CDR2 SNEGSKA (reference sequence). Trimming took 6 bases from V and 5 from J, leaving 28 bases between them. The CDR3 is 17 residues long. CDR3 protein: CSAPISVSGTLQYGYTF. The CDR3 DNA reads as TGCAGTGCCCCCATATCAGTCTCCGGGACGCTCCAATATGGCTACACCTTC.

The V gene is TRBV15, the J gene TRBJ2-1; D remains ambiguous. V gave up 0 bases and J gave up 7 bases, with 4 bases separating them. The germline CDR1 and CDR2 sequences are LNHNV and YYDKDF (reference sequence). The CDR3 contains 12 residues. The DNA for the CDR3 is TGTGCCACCAGCAGAGATATTAATGAGCAGTTCTTC. Its translation is CATSRDINEQFF.

CDR3 sequence (DNA): TGCGCCAGCAGCTTCAGGGAAAAGATGAACACTGAAGCTTTCTTT. Its protein product is CASSFREKMNTEAFF. The chain carries TRBV5-1 and TRBJ1-1; the D gene is possibly TRBD1 (5 bases). Deletions cut 2 bases from V and 0 bases from J, with 11 bases between. The CDR3 extends over 15 amino acids. CDR1 and CDR2 from the germline V gene are SGHRS and YFSETQ.

This chain uses TRBV20-1 with TRBJ2-3, with 11 bases aligning to TRBD2. This CDR3 is 15 amino acids long. Germline V gene sequence: CDR1 DFQATT, CDR2 SNEGSKA (reference sequence). After removal of 1 base from V and 4 bases from J, the junction contained 4 bases not matched to a gene. CDR3 in amino acids: CSARGLAGKPDTQYF. CDR3 DNA: TGCAGTGCTAGAGGACTAGCGGGGAAGCCAGATACGCAGTATTTT.

There are a few counts of this clonotype. This chain joins TRBV12-3 or TRBV12-4 and TRBJ2-1, with TRBD2 as a possible D gene (5 bases). V was trimmed by 4 bases and J by 8 bases, leaving 18 bases between them. There are 15 residues in the CDR3. DNA for the CDR3: TGTGCCAGCAGTTCCGACACTAGGCTGGCCGATGAGCAGTTCTTC. It is translated as CASSSDTRLADEQFF.

This sequence joins TRBV7-2 and TRBJ2-1, with D perhaps matching TRBD1 (5 bases). Germline V gene lookup returns CDR1 SGHTA and CDR2 FQGNSA. V lost 3 bases to trimming and J lost 6 bases, with 24 bases between them. There are 18 residues in the CDR3. CDR3 bases: TGTGCCAGCAGCTTGCAGGTCCCAGTAGGGGAATTTGGCAATGAGCAGTTCTTC. Protein: CASSLQVPVGEFGNEQFF. The variable domain in full, with the rest retrieved from reference TRBV7-2 and TRBJ2-1, is GAGVSQSPSNKVTEKGKDVELRCDPISGHTALYWYRQSLGQGLEFLIYFQGNSAPDKSGLPSDRFSAERTGGSVSTLTIQRTQQEDSAVYLCASSLQVPVGEFGNEQFFGPGTRLTVL.